This is a list of T cell receptor beta chains from one sample in a study of regulatory T cells in long-lasting Graves disease. Each CDR3 protein is one row after TCRdb ran MiXCR on the multiplex PCR reads. Seen here are hundreds of thousands of distinct CDR3 sequences, around a fifth observed once, and the top ten hold 29%. Sequenced material: peripheral blood mononuclear cells (PBMCs), taken when the disease was refractory, from a patient treated with antithyroid drugs. The receptors derive from a female donor with Graves disease. CDR3s leave out the opening cysteine and the closing phenylalanine or tryptophan. A clone size is listed for some rows: how often the clone was seen (once, few, many), or a class if it is expanded.

J | V | size | CDR3
TRBJ2-7 | TRBV6-1 | - | ASSRDDLDYEQY
TRBJ1-1 | TRBV6-1 | - | ASSEGDRTEAF
TRBJ2-5 | TRBV6-2/TRBV6-3 | - | ASSFGAGTQETQY
TRBJ2-7 | TRBV7-2 | many | ASSPRTGLTYEQY
TRBJ2-2 | TRBV2 | many | ASRAWAGNTGELF
TRBJ1-6 | TRBV6-2/TRBV6-3 | - | ASMIGGHFGGSPLH
TRBJ1-1 | TRBV4-1 | few | ASSQGLLNTEAF
TRBJ1-1 | TRBV7-9 | many | ASSLRAGGADTEAF
TRBJ1-5 | TRBV12-3/TRBV12-4 | many | ASSLTGGLGNQPQH
TRBJ1-2 | TRBV6-1 | many | ASGQGAITRYT
TRBJ2-7 | TRBV2 | many | ASIETSGGYEQY
TRBJ2-5 | TRBV7-2 | many | ASSLRCSCETQY
TRBJ2-7 | TRBV7-2 | - | ASSLASRGAYEQY
TRBJ1-2 | TRBV20-1 | few | SARLGPTGGIYGYT
TRBJ1-6 | TRBV6-1 | many | ASTQGTGGSPLH
TRBJ2-3 | TRBV5-1 | - | ASSLNQGTRTPDTQY
TRBJ2-5 | TRBV10-2 | many | ASSEWGKTSIQETQY
TRBJ2-5 | TRBV3-1 | many | ASSWPGGGTNWETQY
TRBJ2-7 | TRBV27 | many | ASPTGGIAGGFYEQY
TRBJ1-1 | TRBV7-2 | many | ASGRFLNTEAF
TRBJ2-1 | TRBV19 | - | ASSLGTSGNNEQF
TRBJ2-7 | TRBV7-6 | - | ASSEGQGKAYEQY
TRBJ1-2 | TRBV5-1 | - | ASSLSQVDGYT
TRBJ2-7 | TRBV6-1 | many | ASSTGTPEQY
TRBJ2-2 | TRBV6-1 | - | ASTQWTGTRGTGELF
TRBJ2-5 | TRBV4-1 | few | ASSQGLPETQY
TRBJ2-1 | TRBV28 | - | ASSPRTSGYNEQF
TRBJ1-1 | TRBV7-9 | - | ASSLWSQGAWTEAF
TRBJ1-1 | TRBV14 | - | ASSQAYRGRKAF
TRBJ1-1 | TRBV3-1 | few | ASSQGVGGAF
TRBJ2-3 | TRBV7-2 | many | ASSTSADTQY
TRBJ2-1 | TRBV2 | - | ASSRGSTTSGSKRYNEQF
TRBJ1-2 | TRBV29-1 | many | SVFRDRGLGYT